A single sample gave rise to the 15 T cell receptor beta chains below, sequenced in a study of T cell responses to AZD1222 COVID-19 vaccine. Generated by immunoSEQ multiplex PCR, the TCRdb table keeps only in-frame clones and is missing some. The repertoire holds 140,000 or so clones, about 90% seen once, with around 7.6% in the top ten. This specimen consisted of peripheral blood, obtained 28 days after the second dose of the MenACWY control vaccine. Receptors were obtained from an adult who received the MenACWY meningococcal vaccine as a control.

The V call is TRBV29-1, the J call TRBJ2-7; TRBD1 matches 9 bases. The trim removed 7 bases at V and 6 bases at J, leaving 10 bases unmatched. Germline values: CDR1 SQVTM, CDR2 ANQGSEA. The CDR3 length is 13 residues. This CDR3 reads CSARQGDSGEQYF. The CDR3 DNA sequence: TGCAGCGCGCGACAGGGGGATTCTGGCGAGCAGTACTTC.

V and J are TRBV7-9 and TRBJ1-1, with D possibly TRBD1 on 5 matching bases. There are 13 residues in the CDR3. V was pared by 2 bases and J by 4 bases, with 8 bases between. CDR1 SEHNR and CDR2 FQNEAQ come from the germline V gene (reference sequence). CDR3 amino acids: CASSLSGVTEAFF. CDR3 DNA sequence: TGTGCCAGCAGCTTATCGGGGGTCACTGAAGCTTTCTTT.

The V and J genes are TRBV6-5 and TRBJ1-1; 7 nucleotides agree with TRBD1. Trimming removed 8 bases from V and 4 bases from J; junction bases left unmatched: 7. CDR3 length: 13 amino acids. Per the germline V gene, CDR1 is MNHEY and CDR2 is SVGAGI. Here the CDR3 DNA reads TGTGCCAGCCGATCGACAGGGTTCACTGAAGCTTTCTTT. This encodes CASRSTGFTEAFF.

This clone is a singleton in its sample. The J gene is TRBJ1-5, the V gene TRBV19; TRBD1 might be the D (5 bases). Trimming shortened V by 3 bases and J by 5 bases, and 8 bases separated the two germline ends. The V gene's germline CDR1 is LNHDA and CDR2 SQIVND (reference sequence). This CDR3 region has 13 residues. The CDR3 DNA reads TGTGCCAGTAGTATCCAGGGATATCAGCCCCAGCATTTT. Encoded protein: CASSIQGYQPQHF. Variable domain in full (rest from reference TRBV19 and TRBJ1-5): DGGITQSPKYLFRKEGQNVTLSCEQNLNHDAMYWYRQDPGQGLRLIYYSQIVNDFQKGDIAEGYSVSREKKESFPLTVTSAQKNPTAFYLCASSIQGYQPQHFGDGTRLSIL.

The chain carries TRBV7-9 and TRBJ1-2, with 7 positions matching TRBD1. V shed 5 bases and J 5 bases; nucleotides not matched to a gene: 8. Per germline, CDR1 SEHNR and CDR2 FQNEAQ (reference sequence). The CDR3 extends over 14 amino acids. The CDR3 sequence: CASSPDSGGYGYTF. The CDR3 DNA is TGTGCCAGCAGCCCTGACTCAGGGGGGTATGGCTACACCTTC.

The chain has TRBV9 and TRBJ1-5; D not resolved. The CDR3 runs to 15 residues. CDR1 is SGDLS, CDR2 YYNGEE, per germline. Trimming shortened V by 0 bases and J by 7 bases, and 14 bases separated the two germline ends. CDR3 region: CASSVGGDDRQPQHF. The DNA of the CDR3 is TGTGCCAGCAGCGTAGGTGGGGATGATAGACAGCCCCAGCATTTT.

V gene TRBV7-3 combines with J gene TRBJ2-1, with a weak D call TRBD1 (6 bases). V lost 4 bases, J lost 5 bases, and 15 bases lay in between. Germline V gene lookup returns CDR1 SGHTA and CDR2 FQGTGA. The CDR3 has 15 residues. The CDR3, as DNA: TGTGCCAGCAGCTCAGACAGGCTATCGAACAATGAGCAGTTCTTC. Residues: CASSSDRLSNNEQFF.

This rearrangement joins TRBV4-3 to TRBJ1-4; D gene uncertain. Trimming stripped 0 bases from V and 7 bases from J, with 9 bases between. The length of the CDR3 is 14 residues. CDR1 LGHNA and CDR2 YSLEER come from the germline V gene. The CDR3 DNA is TGCGCCAGCAGCCAAGACCGAGCTCGTGAAAAACTGTTTTTT. Protein sequence: CASSQDRAREKLFF.

This chain uses TRBV29-1 with TRBJ1-2, with D tentatively TRBD1 (6 bases). The CDR3 is 14 amino acids. Germline V CDR1 and CDR2: SQVTM, ANQGSEA. Trimming removed 7 bases from V and 0 bases from J, with 15 bases in between. The CDR3 DNA reads as TGCAGCGCCGTTCCGCCAGGGGCTAACTATGGCTACACCTTC. It codes for CSAVPPGANYGYTF. Full variable domain (remainder filled in from reference TRBV29-1 and TRBJ1-2): SAVISQKPSRDICQRGTSLTIQCQVDSQVTMMFWYRQQPGQSLTLIATANQGSEATYESGFVIDKFPISRPNLTFSTLTVSNMSPEDSSIYLCSAVPPGANYGYTFGSGTRLTVV.

V gene TRBV9 combines with J gene TRBJ2-5; unclear D gene. This CDR3 has 15 amino acids. Germline V lookup: CDR1 SGDLS, CDR2 YYNGEE. Trimming took off 0 bases at V and 0 bases at J, with 9 bases between the two ends. CDR3 DNA sequence: TGTGCCAGCAGCGTAGTGGGTGTGTACCAAGAGACCCAGTACTTC. It translates to CASSVVGVYQETQYF.

The CDR3 is CASSLTGGSEETQYF. The CDR3 DNA reads TGCGCCAGCAGTCTGACAGGGGGCTCGGAAGAGACCCAGTACTTC. The gene calls are TRBV5-1 and TRBJ2-5; 10 bases fit TRBD1. CDR1 and CDR2 from the germline V gene are SGHRS and YFSETQ. The CDR3 extends over 15 amino acids. Trimming removed 5 bases from V and 3 bases from J; junction bases left unmatched: 7. The full variable domain, completed using reference TRBV5-1 and TRBJ2-5, is KAGVTQTPRYLIKTRGQQVTLSCSPISGHRSVSWYQQTPGQGLQFLFEYFSETQRNKGNFPGRFSGRQFSNSRSEMNVSTLELGDSALYLCASSLTGGSEETQYFGPGTRLLVL.

V is TRBV5-6 and J is TRBJ2-1; a possible D gene is TRBD2 (6 bases). There are 15 residues in the CDR3. The V gene lost 4 bases and the J gene lost 4 bases, with 15 bases spanning the gap. Germline lookup yields CDR1 SGHDT and CDR2 YYEEEE. As DNA, the CDR3 is TGTGCCAGCAGCCCCAGGGAGGTTGGTTACAATGAGCAGTTCTTC. The encoded protein is CASSPREVGYNEQFF.

The chain uses TRBV27 and TRBJ1-4; TRBD1 aligns across 10 bases. J gave up 5 bases and V 5 bases, and 8 bases lay outside the gene matches. CDR3 length: 16 amino acids. The V gene's germline CDR1 is MNHEY and CDR2 SMNVEV (reference sequence). CDR3 amino acids: CASSPGTGAPNEKLFF. The CDR3 DNA sequence: TGTGCCAGCAGTCCCGGGACAGGGGCGCCAAATGAAAAACTGTTTTTT.

In nucleotides, the CDR3 is TGCAGTGCTAGTGACAGGGTTACGAACACCGGGGAGCTGTTTTTT. Translated, it gives CSASDRVTNTGELFF. V gene TRBV20-1 combines with J gene TRBJ2-2, with 7 bases identical to TRBD1. Germline V gives CDR1 DFQATT, CDR2 SNEGSKA (reference sequence). With V trimmed by 3 bases and J by 0 bases, 4 bases remained unmatched. The CDR3 is 15 residues long.

The chain joins TRBV19 to TRBJ2-1; TRBD2 matches 9 bases. Germline V gene data show CDR1 as LNHDA and CDR2 as SQIVND (reference sequence). With V trimmed by 1 base and J by 7 bases, 14 bases remained unmatched. There are 18 residues in the CDR3. CDR3 residues: CASSIVKGGAGGRNEQFF. The CDR3 DNA reads as TGTGCCAGTAGTATAGTGAAGGGGGGTGCGGGAGGGCGAAATGAGCAGTTCTTC.